The clone carrying this T cell receptor (beta chain) appeared a few times. Its target is unknown. Regarding treatment: oral pan-JAK inhibitor, 5-10 mg twice daily. PBMCs served as the source from which CD4+ and CD8+ T cells were sorted. This CDR3 is 17 amino acids long. Germline V gene lookup returns CDR1 SGHAT and CDR2 FQNNGV. V lost 4 bases to trimming and J lost 5 bases; unmatched junction nucleotides: 12. Following RNA extraction, reverse transcription yielded cDNA that acted as the sequencing template. The method was immunoSEQ multiplex PCR; TCRdb's version includes in-frame clones alone and lacks a portion of them. The profile covers some 100,000 clones, with 40% to 50% appearing a single time and more than 15% taken by the ten largest. These data are taken from a study of CD8+ T cells in alopecia areata. The overall study: The investigators scored severity in treated patients by the percentage of affected scalp area. Broader study findings: Scalp clonality and expanded CD8+ clones among the top 100 fell significantly with tofacitinib.

The source was CD8+ T cells sorted from blood, collected at week 24, from a patient treated with tofacitinib. This sequence was found in a human donor with alopecia areata. This chain uses TRBV11-2 with TRBJ2-1; the match to TRBD2 covers 9 bases. The CDR3, as DNA: TGTGCCAGCAGCTCAAGATCTAGCGGGATGAGGAACAATGAGCAGTTCTTC. It encodes CASSSRSSGMRNNEQFF.